These 21 T cell receptor beta chains originate from one sample sequenced in a study of T cell repertoires in cytomegalovirus infection. One entry per CDR3 protein results from TCRdb running MiXCR on the reads. The sample shows fewer than 550,000 distinct CDR3 sequences, approximately 25% of them seen only once. The sample taken for sequencing was PBMCs. Receptors were obtained from a human donor in good health (CMV status not recorded). Some clones in this sample may be carry-over from other donors' samples.

The sample holds many counts of this clonotype. V and J are TRBV7-2 and TRBJ2-2, with a tentative D call TRBD2 (5 bases). The germline V gene has CDR1 SGHTA and CDR2 FQGNSA. V lost 1 base and J 4 bases, leaving 13 bases between the germline ends. There are 16 residues in the CDR3. CDR3 amino acids: CASSLGLGSSTGELFF. The CDR3 bases are TGTGCCAGCAGCTTAGGTTTGGGGAGTAGCACCGGGGAGCTGTTTTTT.

V and J are TRBV6-1 and TRBJ2-7; 10 positions match TRBD2. CDR1 is MNHNS and CDR2 is SASEGT in the germline V gene. J was trimmed by 5 bases and V by 4 bases; bases with no gene match: 5. CDR3 length: 14 amino acids. CDR3 sequence (DNA): TGTGCCAGCAGTGCCCTAGCGGGAGAACACGAGCAGTACTTC. This translates into CASSALAGEHEQYF.

The sample holds one count of this clonotype. This chain joins TRBV7-9 and TRBJ2-1, with 7 nucleotides matching TRBD2. The J segment lost 8 bases and the V segment lost 5 bases, leaving 9 bases of the junction unmatched. This CDR3 comprises 14 residues. CDR1 is SEHNR, CDR2 FQNEAQ, per germline (reference sequence). The CDR3 sequence is CASSHSGARDEQFF. As DNA, the CDR3 is TGTGCCAGCAGCCACAGCGGGGCGAGGGATGAGCAGTTCTTC.

The chain couples TRBV5-1 to TRBJ1-6; D is unclear. The CDR3 sequence is 16 residues long. Trimming took off 3 bases at V and 10 bases at J, with 20 bases between the two ends. CDR1 and CDR2 (germline): SGHRS, YFSETQ. CDR3 nucleotide sequence: TGCGCCAGCAGCTGGAATTTGGGGTTGGCGAGCTCACCCCTCCACTTT. Its translation is CASSWNLGLASSPLHF.

This clonotype came up many times. This chain connects TRBV7-2 to TRBJ2-7; maybe TRBD2 (5 bases). CDR3 size: 10 residues. Germline values: CDR1 SGHTA, CDR2 FQGNSA. The CDR3 loop reads CDSPGYEQYV. In nucleotides, the CDR3 is TGTGATAGCCCGGGGTACGAGCAGTACGTC.

The chain has TRBV4-1 and TRBJ2-3, with 12 bases aligning to TRBD1. The CDR3 has 15 residues. Looked up from germline, CDR1 is MGHRA and CDR2 is YSYEKL. With V trimmed by 6 bases and J by 1 base, 2 bases remained unmatched. CDR3 amino acids: CASRGTGGGTDTQYF. CDR3 coding DNA: TGCGCCAGCAGAGGGACAGGGGGCGGCACAGATACGCAGTATTTT.

The table lists this clonotype with many counts. The chain couples TRBV7-8 to TRBJ2-7; D gene ambiguous. Per germline, CDR1 SGHVS and CDR2 FQNEAQ. The V gene lost 5 bases and the J gene lost 6 bases, with 11 bases spanning the gap. CDR3 length: 12 amino acids. For the CDR3, the DNA is TGTGCCAGCAGCGGATTAGGTGCCGAGCAGTACGTC. Translating gives CASSGLGAEQYV.

V usage is TRBV28 and J usage is TRBJ2-5; possible D gene TRBD2, 6 bases. This CDR3 spans 16 amino acids. The ends were cut back, 5 bases at V and 0 bases at J, with 16 bases in the middle. CDR1 and CDR2 from the germline V gene are MDHEN and SYDVKM. The CDR3 DNA is TGTGCCAGCAGTGGATGGACTACGCCGTACCAAGAGACCCAGTACTTC. This sequence encodes CASSGWTTPYQETQYF.

This clonotype occurred many times. The chain uses TRBV12-3 or TRBV12-4 and TRBJ2-1, with TRBD2 matching over 7 bases. The CDR3 totals 18 residues. The ends lost 3 bases at V and 8 bases at J; junction bases unmatched: 19. The CDR3 reads CASSFFGGFGVLIDEQFF. CDR3 bases: TGTGCCAGCAGTTTTTTCGGGGGGTTCGGAGTTCTTATCGATGAGCAGTTCTTC.

The chain combines TRBV2 with TRBJ1-5; no firm D call. V was trimmed by 5 bases and J by 2 bases, leaving 7 bases between them. This CDR3 contains 13 residues. In germline, CDR1 is SNHLY, CDR2 FYNNEI. The CDR3: CASSNGGNQPQHF. The CDR3 DNA is TGTGCCAGCAGTAATGGAGGCAATCAGCCCCAGCATTTT.

The chain uses TRBV6-5 and TRBJ2-6; 10 positions agree with TRBD1. Trimming removed 5 bases from V and 0 bases from J; junction bases left unmatched: 4. The V gene's germline CDR1 is MNHEY and CDR2 SVGAGI. The CDR3 runs 17 residues. The CDR3: CASSRRTGGSGANVLTF. As DNA, the CDR3 is TGTGCCAGCAGTCGAAGGACAGGGGGCTCTGGGGCCAACGTCCTGACTTTC.

The chain uses TRBV7-2 and TRBJ2-5; 9 nucleotides align to TRBD2. The length of the CDR3 is 15 residues. CDR1 is SGHTA and CDR2 is FQGNSA in the germline V gene. V lost 5 bases, J lost 5 bases, and 9 bases stayed unmatched. The CDR3 sequence: CASSSSGRWGETQYF. The CDR3 DNA reads as TGTGCCAGCAGCAGCAGCGGGAGGTGGGGGGAGACCCAGTACTTC.

In this sample, this clonotype turned up a few times. The chain joins TRBV5-6 to TRBJ2-5; D unresolved. The germline V gene has CDR1 SGHDT and CDR2 YYEEEE. Trimming cost V 8 bases and J 4 bases, with 6 bases left between them. The CDR3 extends over 10 amino acids. The CDR3 loop reads CARKRETQYF. CDR3 bases: TGTGCCAGGAAAAGAGAGACCCAGTACTTC.

In its sample, this clonotype was seen a few times. The genes are TRBV28 and TRBJ2-1; D might be TRBD1 or TRBD2, each matching 5 bases. Trimming pared 10 bases from V and 0 bases from J, leaving 13 bases between. The germline gives CDR1 MDHEN, CDR2 SYDVKM. The CDR3 is made up of 14 amino acids. In nucleotides, the CDR3 is TGTGCCATCCAGGACACTAGCTCCTACAATGAGCAGTTCTTC. This gives the protein CAIQDTSSYNEQFF.

This clonotype was seen at least ten times. The chain links TRBV7-2 to TRBJ2-5, with 8 bases lining up with TRBD1. The CDR3 is 15 residues long. Germline-derived CDR1 and CDR2 are SGHTA and FQGNSA. V gave up 3 bases and J gave up 6 bases; unmatched junction bases: 9. CDR3 protein: CASSFRAGGAKTQYF. CDR3 DNA: TGTGCCAGCAGCTTCCGGGCAGGGGGCGCGAAGACCCAGTACTTC.

The chain carries TRBV28 and TRBJ2-5; no reliable D call. Germline lookup yields CDR1 MDHEN and CDR2 SYDVKM. Trimming took off 4 bases at V and 0 bases at J, with 12 bases between the two ends. The CDR3 covers 15 residues. The CDR3 here is CASSSSELYQETQYF. The DNA for the CDR3 is TGTGCCAGCAGTTCCAGCGAACTATACCAAGAGACCCAGTACTTC.

This clonotype was recorded many times. The chain carries TRBV7-2 and TRBJ2-5; possibly TRBD1 or TRBD2 for D (5 bases each). CDR1 and CDR2 (germline): SGHTA, FQGNSA. The CDR3 has 15 residues. Trimming cost V 6 bases and J 0 bases, with 14 bases left between them. CDR3 in amino acids: CASRRGTPYQETQYF. DNA of the CDR3: TGTGCCAGCAGGCGAGGGACGCCGTACCAAGAGACCCAGTACTTC.

This clonotype was found many times. The DNA of the CDR3 is TGCAGCCTGACTAACGTCGGTACTGTCGGGGAGACCCAGTACTTC. Its protein is CSLTNVGTVGETQYF. The gene calls are TRBV20-1 and TRBJ2-5; maybe TRBD2 (5 bases). This CDR3 is built from 15 residues. CDR1 and CDR2 from the germline V gene are DFQATT and SNEGSKA (reference sequence).

The chain links TRBV7-8 to TRBJ2-2; D may be TRBD1 (5 bases). CDR3 length: 15 residues. Germline CDR1 reads SGHVS; CDR2 reads FQNEAQ. V was trimmed by 3 bases and J by 1 base, leaving 9 bases between them. Written as DNA, the CDR3 is TGTGCCAGCAGCTTTGGCAGGGTGAACACCGGGGAGCTGTTTTTT. The encoded protein is CASSFGRVNTGELFF.

The rearrangement uses TRBV6-4 and TRBJ2-2, with unresolved D. V was shortened by 5 bases and J by 7 bases, with 8 bases between the two germline ends. Germline CDR1 MRHNA, CDR2 SNTAGT. This CDR3 has 12 amino acids. CDR3 protein: CASSTSHGELFF. CDR3 DNA sequence: TGTGCCAGCAGTACGAGCCACGGGGAGCTGTTTTTT.

With respect to this clonotype: A clone one base away is much larger, so this may be a read error. This chain links TRBV7-2 with TRBJ2-7; weak D call: TRBD2 (6 bases). The V and J ends lost 1 base and 6 bases respectively, with 25 bases between them. The CDR3 runs to 18 residues. CDR1 and CDR2 (germline): SGHTA, FQGNSA. The CDR3 here is CASSLVGGSSLGGFEQYF. CDR3 DNA sequence: TGTGCCAGCAGCTTAGTAGGAGGGAGCTCACTCGGAGGCTTCGAGCAGTACTTC.